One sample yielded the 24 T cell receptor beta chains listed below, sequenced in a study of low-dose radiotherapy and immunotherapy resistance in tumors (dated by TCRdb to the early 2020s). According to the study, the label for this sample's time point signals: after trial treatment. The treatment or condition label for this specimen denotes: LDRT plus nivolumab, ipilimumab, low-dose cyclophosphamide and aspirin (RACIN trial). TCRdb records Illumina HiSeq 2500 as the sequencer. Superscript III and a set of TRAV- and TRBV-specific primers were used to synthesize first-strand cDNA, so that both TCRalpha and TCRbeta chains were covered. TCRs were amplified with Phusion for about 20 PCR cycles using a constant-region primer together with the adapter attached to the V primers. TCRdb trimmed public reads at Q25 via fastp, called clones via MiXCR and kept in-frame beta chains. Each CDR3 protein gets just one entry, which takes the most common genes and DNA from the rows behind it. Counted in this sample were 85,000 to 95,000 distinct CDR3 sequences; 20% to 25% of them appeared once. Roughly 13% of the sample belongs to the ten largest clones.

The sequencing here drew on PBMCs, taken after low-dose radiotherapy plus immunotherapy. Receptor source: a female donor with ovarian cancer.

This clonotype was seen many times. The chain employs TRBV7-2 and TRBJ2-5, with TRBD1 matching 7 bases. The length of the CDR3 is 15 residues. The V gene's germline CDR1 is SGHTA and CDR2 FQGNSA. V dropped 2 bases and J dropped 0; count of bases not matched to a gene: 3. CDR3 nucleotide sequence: TGTGCCAGCAGCTTAATGACAGGGAACCAAGAGACCCAGTACTTC. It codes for CASSLMTGNQETQYF.

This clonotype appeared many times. The CDR3 loop reads CAWSGQNEQFF. The CDR3 DNA follows: TGTGCCTGGAGCGGACAGAATGAGCAGTTCTTC. The V gene is TRBV30, the J gene TRBJ2-1; tentative D call: TRBD1 (6 bases). Germline V gene data show CDR1 as GTSNPN and CDR2 as SVGIG (reference sequence). The CDR3 totals 11 residues. V gave up 3 bases and J gave up 7 bases, with 7 bases separating them. The full variable domain, with the rest looked up from reference TRBV30 and TRBJ2-1, is SQTIHQWPATLVQPVGSPLSLECTVEGTSNPNLYWYRQAAGRGLQLLFYSVGIGQISSEVPQNLSASRPQDRQFILSSKKLLLSDSGFYLCAWSGQNEQFFGPGTRLTVL.

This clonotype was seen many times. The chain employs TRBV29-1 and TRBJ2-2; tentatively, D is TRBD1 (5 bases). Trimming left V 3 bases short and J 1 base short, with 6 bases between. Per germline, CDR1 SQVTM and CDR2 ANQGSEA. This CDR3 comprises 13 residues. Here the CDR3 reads CSVDRVNTGELFF. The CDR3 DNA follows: TGCAGCGTTGACAGGGTGAACACCGGGGAGCTGTTTTTT.

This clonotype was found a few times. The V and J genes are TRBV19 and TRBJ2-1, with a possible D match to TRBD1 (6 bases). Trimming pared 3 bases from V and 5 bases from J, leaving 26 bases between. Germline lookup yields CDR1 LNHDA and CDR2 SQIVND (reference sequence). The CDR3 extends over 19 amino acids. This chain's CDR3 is CASSIQGRTGTPMHNEQFF. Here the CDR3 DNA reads TGTGCCAGTAGTATCCAAGGGCGAACCGGGACACCCATGCACAATGAGCAGTTCTTC.

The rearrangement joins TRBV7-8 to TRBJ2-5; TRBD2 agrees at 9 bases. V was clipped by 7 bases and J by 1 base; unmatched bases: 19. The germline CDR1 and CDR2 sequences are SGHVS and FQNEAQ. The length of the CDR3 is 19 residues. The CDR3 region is CASTRHLGQRGATQETQYF. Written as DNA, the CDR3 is TGTGCCAGCACCCGACACTTAGGACAGCGGGGGGCGACCCAAGAGACCCAGTACTTC.

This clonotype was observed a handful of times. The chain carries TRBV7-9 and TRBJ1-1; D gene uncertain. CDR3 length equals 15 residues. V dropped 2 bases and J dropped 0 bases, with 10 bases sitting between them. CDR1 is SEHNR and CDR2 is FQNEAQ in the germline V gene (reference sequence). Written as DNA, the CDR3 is TGTGCCAGCAGCTTACGTCAGGTCATGAACACTGAAGCTTTCTTT. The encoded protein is CASSLRQVMNTEAFF.

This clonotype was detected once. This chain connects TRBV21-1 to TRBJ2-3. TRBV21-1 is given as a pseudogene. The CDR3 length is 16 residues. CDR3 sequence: CASSKPSLRITDTQYF. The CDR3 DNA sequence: TGTGCCAGCAGCAAACCTTCTCTCCGAATCACAGATACGCAGTATTTT.

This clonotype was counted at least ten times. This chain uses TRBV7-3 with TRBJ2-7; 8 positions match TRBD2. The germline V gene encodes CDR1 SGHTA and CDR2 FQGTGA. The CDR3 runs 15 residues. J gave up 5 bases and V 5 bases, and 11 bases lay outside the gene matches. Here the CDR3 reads CASSISGGPYDEQYF. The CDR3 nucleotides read TGTGCCAGCAGCATTTCGGGAGGGCCTTATGACGAGCAGTACTTC.

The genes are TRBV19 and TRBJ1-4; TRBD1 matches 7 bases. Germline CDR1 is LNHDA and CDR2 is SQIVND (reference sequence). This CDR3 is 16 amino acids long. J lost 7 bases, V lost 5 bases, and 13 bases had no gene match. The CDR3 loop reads CASSQGGAAGGEKLFF. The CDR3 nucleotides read TGTGCCAGTAGTCAAGGGGGCGCAGCTGGTGGTGAAAAACTGTTTTTT. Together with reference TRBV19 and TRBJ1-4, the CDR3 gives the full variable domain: DGGITQSPKYLFRKEGQNVTLSCEQNLNHDAMYWYRQDPGQGLRLIYYSQIVNDFQKGDIAEGYSVSREKKESFPLTVTSAQKNPTAFYLCASSQGGAAGGEKLFFGSGTQLSVL.

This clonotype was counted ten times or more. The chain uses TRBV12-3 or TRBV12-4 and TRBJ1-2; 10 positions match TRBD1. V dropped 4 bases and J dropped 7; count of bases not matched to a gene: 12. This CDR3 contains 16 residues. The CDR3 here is CASSSSGDRGAGGYTF. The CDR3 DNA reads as TGTGCCAGCAGTTCGTCTGGGGACAGGGGCGCGGGTGGCTACACCTTC.

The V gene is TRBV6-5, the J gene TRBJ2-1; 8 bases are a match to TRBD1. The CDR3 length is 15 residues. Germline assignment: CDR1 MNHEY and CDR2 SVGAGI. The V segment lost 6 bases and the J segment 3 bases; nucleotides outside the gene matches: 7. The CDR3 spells CASRDPGGIYNEQFF. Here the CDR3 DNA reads TGTGCCAGCAGAGATCCAGGGGGCATCTACAATGAGCAGTTCTTC.

The CDR3 DNA sequence: TGTGCCAGCAGTGGTCCGAGCGGGAGCGGCACAGATACGCAGTATTTT. It codes for CASSGPSGSGTDTQYF. The rearrangement links TRBV6-1 to TRBJ2-3; 8 bases map to TRBD2. This CDR3 has 16 amino acids. Germline V gene lookup returns CDR1 MNHNS and CDR2 SASEGT. V shed 4 bases and J 1 base; nucleotides not matched to a gene: 7.

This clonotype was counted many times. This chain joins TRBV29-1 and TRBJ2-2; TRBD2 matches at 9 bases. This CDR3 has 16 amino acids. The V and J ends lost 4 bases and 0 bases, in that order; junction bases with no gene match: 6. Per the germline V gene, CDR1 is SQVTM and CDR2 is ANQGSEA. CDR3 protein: CSVGLAGFANTGELFF. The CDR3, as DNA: TGCAGCGTTGGCCTAGCGGGGTTCGCGAACACCGGGGAGCTGTTTTTT.

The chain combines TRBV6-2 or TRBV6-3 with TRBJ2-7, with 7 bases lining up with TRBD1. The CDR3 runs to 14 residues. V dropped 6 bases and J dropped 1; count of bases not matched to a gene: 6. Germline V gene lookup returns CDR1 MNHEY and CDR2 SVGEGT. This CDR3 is CASRMTGTSYEQYF. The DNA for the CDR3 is TGTGCCAGCAGGATGACAGGGACGTCCTACGAGCAGTACTTC.

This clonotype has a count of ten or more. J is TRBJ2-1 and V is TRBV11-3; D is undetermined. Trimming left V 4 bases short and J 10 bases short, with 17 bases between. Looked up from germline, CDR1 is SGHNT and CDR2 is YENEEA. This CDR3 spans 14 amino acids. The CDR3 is CASSWKGVKREQFF. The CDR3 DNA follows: TGTGCCAGCAGCTGGAAGGGCGTGAAGAGAGAGCAGTTCTTC.

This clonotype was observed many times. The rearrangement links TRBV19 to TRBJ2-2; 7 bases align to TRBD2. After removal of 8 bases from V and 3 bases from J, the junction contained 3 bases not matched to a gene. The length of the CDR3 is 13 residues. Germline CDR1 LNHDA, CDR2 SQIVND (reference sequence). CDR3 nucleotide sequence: TGTGCCAGTGGGGGGGACTACACCGGGGAGCTGTTTTTT. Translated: CASGGDYTGELFF.

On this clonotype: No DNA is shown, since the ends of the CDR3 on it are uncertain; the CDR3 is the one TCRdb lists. CDR3 in amino acids: CASSSLTGGTGELFFF. V gene TRBV5-6 combines with J gene TRBJ2-2; the table calls TRBD1, which could not be checked here. CDR1 and CDR2 from the germline V gene are SGHDT and YYEEEE. The CDR3 is 16 residues long, counting both termini.

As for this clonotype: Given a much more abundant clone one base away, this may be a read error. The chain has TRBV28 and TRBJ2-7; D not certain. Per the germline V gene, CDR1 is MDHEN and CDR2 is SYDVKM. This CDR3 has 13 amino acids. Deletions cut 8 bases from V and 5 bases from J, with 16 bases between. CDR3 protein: CASCLSRANEQYF. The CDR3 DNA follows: TGTGCCAGCTGTCTAAGTAGGGCCAACGAGCAGTACTTC.

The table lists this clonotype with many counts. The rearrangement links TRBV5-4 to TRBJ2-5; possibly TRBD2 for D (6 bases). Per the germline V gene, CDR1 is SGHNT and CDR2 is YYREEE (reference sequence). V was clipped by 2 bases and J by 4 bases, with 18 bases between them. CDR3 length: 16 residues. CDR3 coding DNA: TGTGCCAGCAGCTTCTTTGGGACTTCCGAGGCAGAGACCCAGTACTTC. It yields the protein CASSFFGTSEAETQYF.

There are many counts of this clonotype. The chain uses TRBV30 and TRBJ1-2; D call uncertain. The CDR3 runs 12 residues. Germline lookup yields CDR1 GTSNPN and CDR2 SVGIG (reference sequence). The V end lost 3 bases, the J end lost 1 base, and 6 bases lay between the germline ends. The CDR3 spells CAWSSFNYGYTF. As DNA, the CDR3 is TGTGCCTGGAGCTCCTTTAACTATGGCTACACCTTC.

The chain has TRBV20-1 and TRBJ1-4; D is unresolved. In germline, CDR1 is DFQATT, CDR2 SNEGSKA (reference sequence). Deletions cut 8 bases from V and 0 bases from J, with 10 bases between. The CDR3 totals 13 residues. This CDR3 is CSPYRATNEKLFF. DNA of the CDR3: TGCAGTCCCTATCGGGCAACTAATGAAAAACTGTTTTTT.

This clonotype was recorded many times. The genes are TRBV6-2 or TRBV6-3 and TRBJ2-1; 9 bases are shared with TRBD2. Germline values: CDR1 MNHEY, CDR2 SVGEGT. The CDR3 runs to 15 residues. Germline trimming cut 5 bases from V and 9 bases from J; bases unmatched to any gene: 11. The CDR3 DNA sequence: TGTGCCAGCAGTACTCGCGGGAGGGCCCTGGGTGAGCAGTTCTTC. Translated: CASSTRGRALGEQFF.

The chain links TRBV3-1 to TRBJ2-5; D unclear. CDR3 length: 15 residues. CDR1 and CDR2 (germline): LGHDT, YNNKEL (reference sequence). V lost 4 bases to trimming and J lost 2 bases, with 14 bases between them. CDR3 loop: CASSPIGQEQETQYF. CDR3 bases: TGTGCCAGCAGCCCGATTGGGCAGGAGCAAGAGACCCAGTACTTC.

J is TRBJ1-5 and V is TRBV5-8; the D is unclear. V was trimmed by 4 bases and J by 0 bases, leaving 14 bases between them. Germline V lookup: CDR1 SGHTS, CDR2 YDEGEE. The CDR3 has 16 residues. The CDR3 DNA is TGTGCCAGCAGCCGGTTGTTGTTCGGTAGCAATCAGCCCCAGCATTTT. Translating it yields CASSRLLFGSNQPQHF.